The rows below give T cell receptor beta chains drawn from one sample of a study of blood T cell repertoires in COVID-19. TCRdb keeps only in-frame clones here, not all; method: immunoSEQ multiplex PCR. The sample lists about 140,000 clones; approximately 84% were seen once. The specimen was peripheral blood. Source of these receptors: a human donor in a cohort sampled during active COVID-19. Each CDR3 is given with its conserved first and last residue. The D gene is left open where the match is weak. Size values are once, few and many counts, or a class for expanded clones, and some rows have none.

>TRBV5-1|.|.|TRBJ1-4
CASSLVAGKVEKLFF
TGCGCCAGCAGCTTGGTGGCAGGGAAGGTTGAAAAACTGTTTTTT
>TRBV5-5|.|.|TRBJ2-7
CASSGAPSYEQYF
TGTGCCAGCAGTGGGGCCCCTTCCTACGAGCAGTACTTC
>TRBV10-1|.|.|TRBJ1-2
CASSESRREANYGYTF
TGCGCCAGCAGTGAGTCGAGACGGGAAGCTAACTATGGCTACACCTTC
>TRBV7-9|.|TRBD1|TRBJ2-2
CASSLAGQPNTGELFF
TGTGCCAGCAGCTTAGCGGGACAGCCGAACACCGGGGAGCTGTTTTTT
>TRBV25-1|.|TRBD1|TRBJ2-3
CASSPQQGEMGTQYF
TGTGCCAGCAGTCCGCAACAGGGGGAAATGGGTACGCAGTATTTT
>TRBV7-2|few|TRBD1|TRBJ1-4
CASSRTGATEKLFF
TGTGCCAGCAGCCGGACAGGGGCAACGGAAAAACTGTTTTTT
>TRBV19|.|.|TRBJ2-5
CASSPTGGETQYF
TGTGCCAGTAGTCCGACTGGAGGAGAGACCCAGTACTTC
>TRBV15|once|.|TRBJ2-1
CATSRPTMNSQFF
TGTGCCACCAGCAGACCTACAATGAATAGCCAGTTCTTC
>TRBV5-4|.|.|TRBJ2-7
CASSLQGPDSIYEQYF
TGTGCCAGCAGCTTGCAGGGTCCAGATTCTATCTACGAGCAGTACTTC
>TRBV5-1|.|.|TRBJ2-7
CASSLTGDYYEQYF
TGCGCCAGCAGCTTGACAGGTGATTATTACGAGCAGTACTTC
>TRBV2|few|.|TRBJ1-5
CASSRNHSNQPQHF
TGTGCCAGCAGCAGGAACCATAGCAATCAGCCCCAGCATTTT
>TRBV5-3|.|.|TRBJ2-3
CARSFQKGLVDTQYF
TGTGCCAGAAGCTTTCAAAAGGGGCTGGTAGATACGCAGTATTTT